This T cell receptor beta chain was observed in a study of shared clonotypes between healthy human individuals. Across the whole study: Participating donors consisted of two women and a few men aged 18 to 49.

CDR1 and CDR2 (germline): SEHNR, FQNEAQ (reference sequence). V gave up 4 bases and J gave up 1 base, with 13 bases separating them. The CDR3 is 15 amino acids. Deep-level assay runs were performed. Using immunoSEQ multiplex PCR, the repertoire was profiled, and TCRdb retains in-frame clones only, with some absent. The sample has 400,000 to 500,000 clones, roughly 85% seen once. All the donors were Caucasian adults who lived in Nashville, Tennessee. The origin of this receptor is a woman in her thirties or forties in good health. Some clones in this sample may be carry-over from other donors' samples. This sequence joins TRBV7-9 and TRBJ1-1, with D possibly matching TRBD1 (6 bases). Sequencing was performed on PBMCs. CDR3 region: CASSSWGASNTEAFF. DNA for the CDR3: TGTGCCAGCAGCTCCTGGGGGGCCTCGAACACTGAAGCTTTCTTT.